The 26 T cell receptor beta chains in this list originate from one sample, sequenced in a study of cytomegalovirus exposure and HLA in healthy donors. Repertoires were generated with immunoSEQ multiplex PCR, while TCRdb's copy carries only in-frame clones and drops some. The repertoire holds 130,000 or so clones, with 85% to 90% as singletons. Sequencing input: PBMCs. All receptors derive from a man aged 25 to 40 in good health and CMV-seronegative.

About this clone itself: A read error may account for a junction end that differs from germline. CDR3: CASSPTGGEWDF. The CDR3 bases are TGTGCCAGCAGCCCAACCGGCGGAGAGTGGGACTTC. The chain is built from TRBV11-2 and TRBJ2-7, with D unclear. CDR1 and CDR2 from the germline V gene are SGHAT and FQNNGV. The CDR3 contains 12 residues. Using reference TRBV11-2 and TRBJ2-7 for the parts outside the CDR3, the full variable domain is EAGVAQSPRYKIIEKRQSVAFWCNPISGHATLYWYQQILGQGPKLLIQFQNNGVVDDSQLPKDRFSAERLKGVDSTLKIQPAKLEDSAVYLCASSPTGGEWDFGPGTRLTVT.

In its sample, this clone was seen a few times. The chain recombines TRBV5-5 with TRBJ1-1, with TRBD1 matching over 7 bases. Trimming cost V 2 bases and J 6 bases; bases outside gene matches: 4. The CDR3 has 13 amino acids. The germline V gene encodes CDR1 SGHKS and CDR2 YYEKEE (reference sequence). DNA of the CDR3: TGTGCCAGCAGCTTACAGGGGTACTCTGAAGCTTTCTTT. Amino acids: CASSLQGYSEAFF.

The chain recombines TRBV28 with TRBJ2-7; a weak D match, TRBD1 (6 bases). Germline-derived CDR1 and CDR2 are MDHEN and SYDVKM. Trimming took 6 bases from V and 1 from J, leaving 13 bases between them. The CDR3 has 14 residues. The CDR3 spells CASSPDRLSYEQYF. As DNA, the CDR3 is TGTGCCAGCAGCCCCGACAGGCTTTCCTACGAGCAGTACTTC.

This chain joins TRBV28 and TRBJ1-4; 7 bases align to TRBD1. Trimming took 7 bases from V and 5 from J; bases not matched to a gene: 1. The CDR3 extends over 12 amino acids. CDR1 and CDR2 (germline): MDHEN, SYDVKM. The CDR3 here is CASTGQNEKLFF. DNA for the CDR3: TGTGCCAGCACGGGACAGAATGAAAAACTGTTTTTT.

The chain couples TRBV7-9 to TRBJ1-2; 8 positions agree with TRBD1. The junction had 13 bases not matched to a gene; V was cut back by 2 bases and J by 8 bases. Germline V gene data show CDR1 as SEHNR and CDR2 as FQNEAQ (reference sequence). The CDR3 has 16 residues. CDR3 nucleotide sequence: TGTGCCAGCAGCTTATCCTCGACAGGGGAAGTAGAGGGCTACACCTTC. It is translated as CASSLSSTGEVEGYTF.

The CDR3 sequence: CASSQRDRDREKLFF. In DNA form, the CDR3 reads TGCGCCAGCAGCCAAAGGGACAGGGATCGAGAAAAACTGTTTTTT. The chain couples TRBV4-1 to TRBJ1-4; TRBD1 aligns across 9 bases. There are 15 residues in the CDR3. Trimming cost V 2 bases and J 8 bases; bases outside gene matches: 6. Germline assignment: CDR1 MGHRA and CDR2 YSYEKL.

The J gene is TRBJ2-2, the V gene TRBV6-6, with D possibly TRBD2 on 6 matching bases. The V gene's germline CDR1 is MNHNY and CDR2 SVGAGI (reference sequence). The CDR3 spans 16 residues. V was trimmed by 8 bases and J by 0 bases, leaving 16 bases between them. CDR3 protein: CASSDWGGANTGELFF. For the CDR3, the DNA is TGTGCCAGCTCAGATTGGGGCGGGGCGAACACCGGGGAGCTGTTTTTT.

V gene TRBV28 combines with J gene TRBJ1-5; D gene unclear. The CDR3 is 14 amino acids. Germline lookup yields CDR1 MDHEN and CDR2 SYDVKM. V shed 8 bases and J shed 3 bases, with 14 bases lying between them. Here the CDR3 reads CASRGSPPNQPQHF. The CDR3 DNA is TGTGCCAGCCGGGGATCCCCCCCCAATCAGCCCCAGCATTTT. The full variable domain, with the rest looked up from reference TRBV28 and TRBJ1-5, is DVKVTQSSRYLVKRTGEKVFLECVQDMDHENMFWYRQDPGLGLRLIYFSYDVKMKEKGDIPEGYSVSREKKERFSLILESASTNQTSMYLCASRGSPPNQPQHFGDGTRLSIL.

V usage is TRBV5-1 and J usage is TRBJ2-3; the D gene is possibly TRBD2 (6 bases). Germline CDR1 and CDR2: SGHRS and YFSETQ. Trimming shortened V by 2 bases and J by 2 bases, and 9 bases separated the two germline ends. This CDR3 has 14 residues. The CDR3, as DNA: TGCGCCAGCAGCTTAACTAGCTTCACAGATACGCAGTATTTT. Its protein product is CASSLTSFTDTQYF. The variable domain in full, with the rest retrieved from reference TRBV5-1 and TRBJ2-3, is KAGVTQTPRYLIKTRGQQVTLSCSPISGHRSVSWYQQTPGQGLQFLFEYFSETQRNKGNFPGRFSGRQFSNSRSEMNVSTLELGDSALYLCASSLTSFTDTQYFGPGTRLTVL.

The chain carries TRBV18 and TRBJ2-7, with TRBD2 identical over 12 bases. Germline assignment: CDR1 KGHSH and CDR2 LQKENI. The junction had 2 bases not matched to a gene; V was cut back by 8 bases and J by 3 bases. The CDR3 is 13 residues long. The CDR3 region is CASALAGGYEQYF. CDR3 nucleotide sequence: TGTGCCAGCGCACTAGCGGGGGGCTACGAGCAGTACTTC.

This CDR3 reads CSVGQGGDGYTF. The CDR3 bases are TGCAGCGTTGGACAGGGGGGTGATGGCTACACCTTC. The rearrangement uses TRBV29-1 and TRBJ1-2; 9 bases match TRBD1. This CDR3 spans 12 amino acids. In germline, CDR1 is SQVTM, CDR2 ANQGSEA. The trim removed 4 bases at V and 6 bases at J, leaving 3 bases unmatched.

This clone was seen once. The chain couples TRBV11-3 to TRBJ2-2, with TRBD1 matching 8 bases. The CDR3 is made up of 16 amino acids. Trimming took 1 base from V and 7 from J; bases not matched to a gene: 8. Germline values: CDR1 SGHNT, CDR2 YENEEA. This CDR3 reads CASSLVTGARSGELFF. The DNA for the CDR3 is TGTGCCAGCAGCTTAGTGACAGGGGCGCGGAGCGGGGAGCTGTTTTTT.

The V call is TRBV5-1, the J call TRBJ2-3; 9 positions agree with TRBD1. CDR3 length equals 13 residues. V shed 7 bases, J shed 5 bases, and the junction held 5 bases outside the gene matches. CDR1 and CDR2 from the germline V gene are SGHRS and YFSETQ. CDR3 amino acids: CASRDRGVDTQYF. The CDR3 DNA reads TGCGCCAGCCGTGACAGGGGGGTAGATACGCAGTATTTT.

DNA for the CDR3: TGCAGCGTGGGGCCCCCAGGGGGAGAGCATGGGGAGACCCAGTACTTC. It specifies CSVGPPGGEHGETQYF. V and J are TRBV29-1 and TRBJ2-5; TRBD1 aligns across 7 bases. Trimming removed 6 bases from V and 5 bases from J; junction bases left unmatched: 18. The CDR3 is 16 amino acids. Germline loops: CDR1 SQVTM, CDR2 ANQGSEA.

The chain has TRBV2 and TRBJ2-3; D uncertain. Trimming took 4 bases from V and 1 from J, leaving 9 bases between them. CDR1 and CDR2 from the germline V gene are SNHLY and FYNNEI. CDR3 length: 14 amino acids. CDR3 coding DNA: TGTGCCAGCAGTGTAGTCACTCGCACAGATACGCAGTATTTT. Translating gives CASSVVTRTDTQYF.

The chain uses TRBV7-9 and TRBJ2-5; no reliable D call. V was shortened by 3 bases and J by 5 bases, with 16 bases between the two germline ends. In germline, CDR1 is SEHNR, CDR2 FQNEAQ (reference sequence). The CDR3 has 15 residues. CDR3 protein: CASSLGDGFGETQYF. The CDR3, as DNA: TGTGCCAGCAGCTTGGGTGACGGGTTTGGGGAGACCCAGTACTTC.

V is TRBV28 and J is TRBJ1-1, with TRBD1 as a possible D gene (5 bases). The CDR3 consists of 13 residues. CDR1 and CDR2 (germline): MDHEN, SYDVKM. Between the trimmed V and J ends, which lost 2 bases and 5 bases, there was a span of 9 bases. CDR3 loop: CASSLGARTEAFF. The CDR3 DNA sequence: TGTGCCAGCAGTTTAGGGGCGCGGACTGAAGCTTTCTTT.

The J gene is TRBJ1-2, the V gene TRBV6-5; tentative D call: TRBD1 (5 bases). The V end lost 8 bases, the J end lost 4 bases, and 14 bases lay between the germline ends. CDR3 length: 13 residues. CDR1 MNHEY and CDR2 SVGAGI come from the germline V gene. The CDR3 region has the DNA TGTGCCAGCCTGGGCAGGGAAGGCTATGGCTACACCTTC. This translates into CASLGREGYGYTF.

The CDR3 nucleotides are TGTGCCAGCACCCCCACCGGGACAGAGAACACCGGGGAGCTGTTTTTT. Translating gives CASTPTGTENTGELFF. This sequence joins TRBV7-2 and TRBJ2-2; 7 positions match TRBD1. J lost 1 base, V lost 7 bases, and 9 bases had no gene match. This CDR3 comprises 16 residues. The V gene's germline CDR1 is SGHTA and CDR2 FQGNSA.

This chain uses TRBV9 with TRBJ1-2; TRBD1 might be the D (5 bases). The V and J ends lost 2 bases and 5 bases respectively, with 19 bases between them. From germline, CDR1 is SGDLS and CDR2 YYNGEE. CDR3 size: 16 residues. CDR3 residues: CASSVSAQDMGYGYTF. Here the CDR3 DNA reads TGTGCCAGCAGCGTGAGCGCACAGGATATGGGGTATGGCTACACCTTC. The complete variable domain, with remaining parts taken from reference TRBV9 and TRBJ1-2, reads DSGVTQTPKHLITATGQRVTLRCSPRSGDLSVYWYQQSLDQGLQFLIQYYNGEERAKGNILERFSAQQFPDLHSELNLSSLELGDSALYFCASSVSAQDMGYGYTFGSGTRLTVV.

The chain carries TRBV7-2 and TRBJ2-3, with TRBD2 as a possible D gene (6 bases). V gave up 1 base and J gave up 2 bases, with 10 bases separating them. From germline, CDR1 is SGHTA and CDR2 FQGNSA. The CDR3 runs 15 residues. CDR3 nucleotide sequence: TGTGCCAGCAGCTTAGTGCCGGGGGACACAGATACGCAGTATTTT. The encoded protein is CASSLVPGDTDTQYF.

In this sample, this clone turned up a few times. This rearrangement joins TRBV28 to TRBJ1-5; D is unresolved. This CDR3 is 14 amino acids long. V was cut by 5 bases and J by 7 bases, with 15 bases left in between. Germline assignment: CDR1 MDHEN and CDR2 SYDVKM. In nucleotides, the CDR3 is TGTGCCAGCAGTCTCGGCCTAGAGAGCCAGCCCCAGCATTTT. Translating it yields CASSLGLESQPQHF.

This clone appeared once. The chain has TRBV6-5 and TRBJ1-6; D not certain. The V and J ends lost 3 bases and 5 bases respectively, with 11 bases between them. Per the germline V gene, CDR1 is MNHEY and CDR2 is SVGAGI. The CDR3 is 15 residues long. In DNA form, the CDR3 reads TGTGCCAGCAGTTATTCGTCACACCATAATTCACCCCTCCACTTT. The encoded protein is CASSYSSHHNSPLHF.

The V gene is TRBV6-1, the J gene TRBJ2-3, with TRBD1 identical over 9 bases. CDR1 and CDR2 (germline): MNHNS, SASEGT. V lost 6 bases to trimming and J lost 3 bases; unmatched junction nucleotides: 4. The CDR3 covers 14 residues. Here the CDR3 DNA reads TGTGCCAGCAGCGGGACAGGGTGGACAGATACGCAGTATTTT. It translates to CASSGTGWTDTQYF.

The gene calls are TRBV6-1 and TRBJ2-7; no firm D call. Germline values: CDR1 MNHNS, CDR2 SASEGT. V lost 10 bases and J lost 2, with 15 bases in between. This CDR3 region has 13 residues. This chain's CDR3 is CATLDGLTYEQYF. CDR3 DNA sequence: TGTGCCACTTTGGATGGGCTTACCTACGAGCAGTACTTC.

The V and J genes are TRBV25-1 and TRBJ1-5; D may be TRBD1 (6 bases). Germline V gene lookup returns CDR1 MGHDK and CDR2 SYGVNS. The CDR3 runs to 15 residues. V was trimmed by 5 bases and J by 3 bases, leaving 14 bases between them. CDR3 in amino acids: CASSPGVSSNQPQHF. CDR3 nucleotide sequence: TGTGCCAGCAGTCCAGGGGTCAGCTCCAATCAGCCCCAGCATTTT.